This entry lists 23 T cell receptor beta chains sequenced from one sample in a study of tumor-infiltrating lymphocytes in primary liver carcinoma. Germline DNA was extracted alongside blood RNA, which was obtained from unsorted whole blood. Making TCR beta cDNA involved approximately 530 ng total RNA and a constant-region primer. For TCR beta, libraries were produced by three nested multiplex PCR rounds using slightly modified ARM-PCR. A C-beta reverse primer and TRBV1-TRBV30 forward primers served in each of the first two PCR rounds, at 10 cycles apiece. TCRdb passed the multiplex PCR reads through MiXCR, listing each CDR3 protein once. This sample has about 310,000 distinct CDR3 sequences; around three fifths occur once, and the top ten carry 15% to 20%. Sequencing used peripheral blood. These receptors were collected from a woman in her 30s with primary liver carcinoma and hepatitis B virus infection.

This chain joins TRBV7-9 and TRBJ2-3; 7 bases fit TRBD2. CDR3 length equals 16 residues. After removal of 1 base from V and 2 bases from J, the junction contained 6 bases not matched to a gene. From germline, CDR1 is SEHNR and CDR2 FQNEAQ (reference sequence). This CDR3 is CASSLGASGSTDTQYF. In nucleotides, the CDR3 is TGTGCCAGCAGCTTAGGGGCTAGCGGATCCACAGATACGCAGTATTTT.

This clonotype came up many times. V usage is TRBV7-9 and J usage is TRBJ2-1; TRBD2 aligns across 9 bases. CDR1 is SEHNR, CDR2 FQNEAQ, per germline (reference sequence). J lost 6 bases, V lost 1 base, and 4 bases had no gene match. The CDR3 loop spans 15 amino acids. The CDR3 spells CASSLDASGTNEQFF. As DNA, the CDR3 is TGTGCCAGCAGCTTAGATGCTAGCGGGACCAATGAGCAGTTCTTC.

The chain employs TRBV4-3 and TRBJ1-2, with D maybe TRBD1 (5 bases). Germline CDR1 LGHNA, CDR2 YSLEER. The V gene lost 1 base and the J gene lost 5 bases, with 17 bases spanning the gap. The CDR3 spans 16 residues. CDR3 residues: CASSQVQKGYRYGYTF. CDR3 coding DNA: TGCGCCAGCAGCCAAGTACAAAAGGGGTATAGGTATGGCTACACCTTC.

The chain joins TRBV4-3 to TRBJ1-1; maybe TRBD1 (5 bases). In germline, CDR1 is LGHNA, CDR2 YSLEER. The CDR3 consists of 16 residues. With 3 bases removed from V and 4 bases from J, the gap between germline ends came to 18 bases. Written as DNA, the CDR3 is TGCGCCAGCAGCCACTCACTCCGGGGCACGAGCACTGAAGCTTTCTTT. Protein sequence: CASSHSLRGTSTEAFF.

This clonotype turned up a few times. The chain carries TRBV7-9 and TRBJ2-7, with D perhaps TRBD1 (5 bases). V lost 5 bases to trimming and J lost 4 bases, with 24 bases between them. Per the germline V gene, CDR1 is SEHNR and CDR2 is FQNEAQ (reference sequence). This CDR3 region has 17 residues. The CDR3, as DNA: TGTGCCAGCAGCCCTCCATTACACGACAGAGAAGGATACGAGCAGTACTTC. Amino acids: CASSPPLHDREGYEQYF.

This clonotype was found a few times. The J gene is TRBJ2-7, the V gene TRBV5-4; possible D gene TRBD2, 5 bases. The CDR3 consists of 13 residues. The germline V and J ends were trimmed by 4 bases and 4 bases, with 12 bases remaining between them. The germline V gene encodes CDR1 SGHNT and CDR2 YYREEE (reference sequence). CDR3 protein: CASSNDPGYEQYF. The CDR3 DNA reads as TGTGCCAGCAGCAACGACCCGGGGTACGAGCAGTACTTC.

The chain has TRBV28 and TRBJ1-1; the D gene is possibly TRBD1 (6 bases). Germline CDR1 MDHEN, CDR2 SYDVKM. Trimming took 2 bases from V and 8 from J, leaving 9 bases between them. The CDR3 has 12 amino acids. CDR3: CASSLRGAEAFF. In DNA, the CDR3 is TGTGCCAGCAGTTTAAGGGGGGCGGAAGCTTTCTTT.

In its sample, this clonotype was seen many times. The chain carries TRBV14 and TRBJ1-2; D not certain. V was pared by 0 bases and J by 11 bases, with 16 bases between. The germline V gene encodes CDR1 SGHDN and CDR2 FVKESK. This CDR3 comprises 14 residues. CDR3 in DNA: TGTGCCAGCAGCCAAGATCGGGATTCGAAAAAATACACCTTC. Amino acid sequence: CASSQDRDSKKYTF.

Turning to this clonotype: Possible read error: a much larger clone is one base away. Likely a read error: the CDR3 ends without its conserved phenylalanine or tryptophan. The CDR3 loop is CASSQDSLAGIQYL. In nucleotides, the CDR3 is TGTGCCAGCAGCCAAGATTCACTAGCCGGCATTCAGTACTTA. The chain uses TRBV4-2 and TRBJ2-4; D possibly corresponds to TRBD2 (6 bases). Trimming stripped 0 bases from V and 9 bases from J, with 12 bases between. Germline lookup yields CDR1 LGHNA and CDR2 YNFKEQ. The CDR3 runs 14 residues.

The table lists this clonotype with a count of one. A read error is likely, as this CDR3 ends without the conserved phenylalanine or tryptophan. The chain uses TRBV5-5 and TRBJ2-5; 7 bases agree with TRBD2. CDR3 size: 16 residues. CDR1 and CDR2 from the germline V gene are SGHKS and YYEKEE (reference sequence). With V trimmed by 6 bases and J by 2 bases, 13 bases remained unmatched. The DNA for the CDR3 is TGTGCCAGCACCCTGGGGGGACTATTCAGGCAAGAGACCCAGTACATC. Translated: CASTLGGLFRQETQYI.

This clonotype showed up just a few times. The CDR3 spells CASSLNPLGPRETQYF. CDR3 nucleotide sequence: TGTGCCAGCAGTTTAAATCCCCTAGGACCTCGGGAGACCCAGTACTTC. The rearrangement joins TRBV28 to TRBJ2-5; D call uncertain. Trimming stripped 2 bases from V and 5 bases from J, with 18 bases between. From germline, CDR1 is MDHEN and CDR2 SYDVKM. CDR3 size: 16 residues.

The J gene is TRBJ2-5, the V gene TRBV5-5; D gene ambiguous. Germline V gene data show CDR1 as SGHKS and CDR2 as YYEKEE (reference sequence). This CDR3 has 13 residues. V dropped 2 bases and J dropped 0 bases, with 5 bases sitting between them. CDR3 bases: TGTGCCAGCAGCTTATACAACCAAGAGACCCAGTACTTC. This encodes CASSLYNQETQYF.

V gene TRBV6-5 combines with J gene TRBJ2-1, with TRBD1 matching 7 bases. CDR3 length equals 15 residues. Germline CDR1 reads MNHEY; CDR2 reads SVGAGI. The CDR3 loop is CTCSYEGASYNEQFF. CDR3 in DNA: TGTACCTGCAGTTACGAGGGGGCCTCCTACAATGAGCAGTTCTTC.

Regarding this clonotype: One base away lies a much larger clone, so this may be a sequencing read error. The J gene is TRBJ1-2, the V gene TRBV28; D ambiguous. The CDR3 covers 13 residues. Germline lookup yields CDR1 MDHEN and CDR2 SYDVKM. CDR3 coding DNA: TGTGCCAGCAGTTTATACTTGCCCTATGGCCACACCTTC. Translating it yields CASSLYLPYGHTF.

As to this clonotype: A read error is possible here, since a much larger clone lies one base away. The chain combines TRBV6-1 with TRBJ2-7; no clear D. V dropped 10 bases and J dropped 0 bases, with 7 bases sitting between them. The CDR3 runs 11 residues. The germline CDR1 and CDR2 sequences are MNHNS and SASEGT. CDR3 residues: CANAVSYEQYF. CDR3 coding DNA: TGTGCCAACGCAGTCTCCTACGAGCAGTACTTC.

This sequence joins TRBV6-1 and TRBJ2-2; D is unresolved. Germline values: CDR1 MNHNS, CDR2 SASEGT. This CDR3 is built from 14 residues. The V gene lost 4 bases and the J gene lost 6 bases, with 12 bases spanning the gap. The DNA for the CDR3 is TGTGCCAGCAGTGTAGTAGCAAGGCCCGGGGAGCTGTTTTTT. It specifies CASSVVARPGELFF.

Details on this clonotype: A much larger clone differs by one base, so this may be a read error. The CDR3 protein is CGVGQGASEQYF. DNA for the CDR3: TGCGGCGTTGGGCAGGGGGCCTCCGAGCAGTACTTC. The chain has TRBV29-1 and TRBJ2-7; 8 nucleotides line up with TRBD1. This CDR3 is 12 amino acids long. Germline loops: CDR1 SQVTM, CDR2 ANQGSEA.

On this clonotype itself: At one end the junction does not follow the germline gene, possibly because of a read error. The chain has TRBV5-1 and TRBJ2-7, with D maybe TRBD1 (6 bases). The CDR3 extends over 13 amino acids. From germline, CDR1 is SGHRS and CDR2 YFSETQ. Here the CDR3 reads CAISWDKIYEQYF. For the CDR3, the DNA is TGCGCCATCAGCTGGGACAAGATCTACGAGCAGTACTTC.

This clonotype was found a few times. At one boundary the junction diverges from the germline segment, which might be a read error. The rearrangement uses TRBV11-1 and TRBJ2-7; TRBD2 matches at 7 bases. CDR3 length: 15 residues. The germline gives CDR1 SGHAT, CDR2 FQDESV (reference sequence). In nucleotides, the CDR3 is TGTGCCAGCAACCGGGCGGGAGCCTTCACCTATGAGCAGTACTTC. The encoded protein is CASNRAGAFTYEQYF.

On this clonotype: This clone may be a read error of a much larger clone one base away. The V and J genes are TRBV4-2 and TRBJ2-7, with D maybe TRBD1 (6 bases). The length of the CDR3 is 15 residues. Trimming removed 0 bases from V and 5 bases from J, with 14 bases in between. Per germline, CDR1 LGHNA and CDR2 YNFKEQ. CDR3 residues: CASSQDLPQGDEQYF. CDR3 coding DNA: TGTGCCAGCAGCCAAGATCTCCCACAGGGAGACGAGCAGTACTTC.

The sample holds many counts of this clonotype. The CDR3 is CSVAREMNTEAFF. CDR3 in DNA: TGCAGCGTTGCTAGAGAGATGAACACTGAAGCTTTCTTT. V gene TRBV29-1 combines with J gene TRBJ1-1; D call uncertain. Trimming cost V 4 bases and J 0 bases, with 9 bases left between them. This CDR3 spans 13 amino acids. CDR1 is SQVTM, CDR2 ANQGSEA, per germline. Supplemented by reference TRBV29-1 and TRBJ1-1, the full variable domain reads SAVISQKPSRDICQRGTSLTIQCQVDSQVTMMFWYRQQPGQSLTLIATANQGSEATYESGFVIDKFPISRPNLTFSTLTVSNMSPEDSSIYLCSVAREMNTEAFFGQGTRLTVV.

This clonotype was detected only once. This chain links TRBV29-1 with TRBJ1-5; no reliable D call. Germline CDR1 and CDR2: SQVTM and ANQGSEA. V was clipped by 6 bases and J by 4 bases, with 13 bases between them. The CDR3 length is 13 residues. DNA for the CDR3: TGCAGCGTCGCCGGGATACATAATCAGCCCCAGCATTTT. It specifies CSVAGIHNQPQHF.

This clonotype was detected a few times. The rearrangement links TRBV11-1 to TRBJ2-7; 7 bases are a match to TRBD2. The CDR3 length is 16 residues. Trimming cost V 5 bases and J 2 bases; bases outside gene matches: 12. CDR1 is SGHAT and CDR2 is FQDESV in the germline V gene (reference sequence). Here the CDR3 DNA reads TGTGCCAGCAGCCCCCGGACTAGTGTACCAACCTACGAGCAGTACTTC. It translates to CASSPRTSVPTYEQYF.